Each of the 24 T cell receptor beta chains below was sequenced from the same sample in a study of T-cell memory formation after mild COVID-19. MiXCR, run by TCRdb on the 5' RACE reads, gives a single entry per CDR3 protein. The table shows hundreds of thousands of distinct CDR3 sequences, with roughly 13% occurring only once. Sequencing was performed on PBMCs or a T cell subset sorted from them (not recorded which). The source is a young man who had mild COVID-19 (a few samples of this study predate the infection). Cell type and time point are not known.

This chain links TRBV10-3 with TRBJ2-3; unclear D gene. The germline V and J ends were trimmed by 3 bases and 2 bases, with 15 bases remaining between them. The CDR3 is 16 amino acids. Germline V gives CDR1 ENHRY, CDR2 SYGVKD. Here the CDR3 reads CAISDPGEKNTDTQYF. The CDR3 DNA follows: TGTGCCATCAGTGACCCCGGTGAGAAAAACACAGATACGCAGTATTTT.

The genes are TRBV28 and TRBJ2-2; the match to TRBD2 covers 7 bases. This CDR3 spans 15 amino acids. Germline assignment: CDR1 MDHEN and CDR2 SYDVKM. V shed 6 bases, J shed 5 bases, and the junction held 9 bases outside the gene matches. As DNA, the CDR3 is TGTGCCAGCAGCTCCCCCGCGGGGGTTACCGGGGAGCTGTTTTTT. It specifies CASSSPAGVTGELFF. The complete variable domain, with remaining parts taken from reference TRBV28 and TRBJ2-2, reads DVKVTQSSRYLVKRTGEKVFLECVQDMDHENMFWYRQDPGLGLRLIYFSYDVKMKEKGDIPEGYSVSREKKERFSLILESASTNQTSMYLCASSSPAGVTGELFFGEGSRLTVL.

This clonotype came up a few times. The V and J genes are TRBV12-3 or TRBV12-4 and TRBJ1-2; 7 bases match TRBD1. The CDR3 runs 14 residues. Losses at the gene ends were 4 bases for V and 4 bases for J; bases not matched to a gene: 6. The CDR3 DNA is TGTGCCAGCAGTTCCAGGGACAGAGCCTATGGCTACACCTTC. As protein: CASSSRDRAYGYTF.

V is TRBV7-2 and J is TRBJ2-7, with 8 bases lining up with TRBD1. The J segment lost 1 base and the V segment lost 1 base, leaving 6 bases of the junction unmatched. Germline loops: CDR1 SGHTA, CDR2 FQGNSA. CDR3 length: 16 residues. For the CDR3, the DNA is TGTGCCAGCAGCTTAGTCGGCAGGGGGCTTTCCTACGAGCAGTACGTC. Its protein product is CASSLVGRGLSYEQYV.

This chain uses TRBV9 with TRBJ1-2, with D uncertain. Germline V gene data show CDR1 as SGDLS and CDR2 as YYNGEE. CDR3 length: 12 amino acids. V lost 3 bases to trimming and J lost 0 bases, with 3 bases between them. CDR3 region: CASSETNYGYTF. For the CDR3, the DNA is TGTGCCAGCAGCGAGACTAACTATGGCTACACCTTC.

This clonotype was counted at least ten times. The rearrangement uses TRBV5-5 and TRBJ2-1; D might be TRBD1 (6 bases). The V end was cut by 3 bases, the J end by 1 base, with 14 bases between. The germline CDR1 and CDR2 sequences are SGHKS and YYEKEE (reference sequence). This CDR3 is built from 16 residues. CDR3 protein: CASSSRQDQSYNEQFF. The CDR3 DNA sequence: TGTGCCAGCAGCTCCAGACAGGATCAGTCCTACAATGAGCAGTTCTTC.

This clonotype has just a few counts. V is TRBV18 and J is TRBJ2-5; 14 bases line up with TRBD2. The CDR3 extends over 16 amino acids. CDR1 and CDR2 from the germline V gene are KGHSH and LQKENI. Losses at the gene ends were 5 bases for V and 5 bases for J; bases not matched to a gene: 7. The CDR3 DNA reads as TGTGCCAGCTCAGACCAGAGGACTAGCGGGGGGGAGACCCAGTACTTC. It translates to CASSDQRTSGGETQYF.

The CDR3 protein is CASSHGGTGIYEQYF. CDR3 DNA: TGTGCCAGCAGCCACGGTGGGACAGGGATCTACGAGCAGTACTTC. The chain joins TRBV7-2 to TRBJ2-7; 9 nucleotides agree with TRBD1. Per the germline V gene, CDR1 is SGHTA and CDR2 is FQGNSA. The CDR3 length is 15 residues. V lost 5 bases, J lost 3 bases, and 8 bases stayed unmatched. Full variable domain (outside the CDR3, taken from reference TRBV7-2 and TRBJ2-7): GAGVSQSPSNKVTEKGKDVELRCDPISGHTALYWYRQSLGQGLEFLIYFQGNSAPDKSGLPSDRFSAERTGGSVSTLTIQRTQQEDSAVYLCASSHGGTGIYEQYFGPGTRLTVT.

The genes are TRBV29-1 and TRBJ2-3; possibly TRBD1 or TRBD2 for D (5 bases each). This CDR3 has 14 amino acids. The germline V gene has CDR1 SQVTM and CDR2 ANQGSEA. Trimming cost V 8 bases and J 2 bases, with 17 bases left between them. The CDR3 reads CSFWSGRNTDTQYF. In DNA form, the CDR3 reads TGCAGCTTCTGGTCGGGACGGAACACAGATACGCAGTATTTT.

This chain links TRBV4-1 with TRBJ1-4; D not certain. V was pared by 0 bases and J by 7 bases, with 9 bases between. This CDR3 comprises 14 residues. CDR1 and CDR2 (germline): MGHRA, YSYEKL. The CDR3 coding sequence is TGCGCCAGCAGCCAAGACCTCCTTCGTGAAAAACTGTTTTTT. Translating gives CASSQDLLREKLFF.

This clonotype occurred a few times. The rearrangement uses TRBV20-1 and TRBJ1-2, with D possibly being TRBD1 (6 bases). This CDR3 region has 14 residues. The germline V gene has CDR1 DFQATT and CDR2 SNEGSKA (reference sequence). The germline V and J ends were trimmed by 2 bases and 8 bases, with 18 bases remaining between them. The CDR3 region is CSARPRAGTIGYTF. The DNA for the CDR3 is TGCAGTGCTAGACCCCGGGCAGGGACAATCGGCTACACCTTC.

This clonotype was seen a handful of times. The chain carries TRBV27 and TRBJ2-2; 8 positions match TRBD1. The CDR3 sequence is 16 residues long. V dropped 1 base and J dropped 4; count of bases not matched to a gene: 5. Germline V gene sequence: CDR1 MNHEY, CDR2 SMNVEV (reference sequence). This CDR3 reads CASSLYFDRGTGELFF. CDR3 coding DNA: TGTGCCAGCAGTTTATATTTTGACAGGGGCACCGGGGAGCTGTTTTTT.

The chain recombines TRBV6-2 or TRBV6-3 with TRBJ2-2, with D possibly being TRBD1 or TRBD2 (5 bases each). CDR3 length: 17 residues. The V end was cut by 2 bases, the J end by 3 bases, with 16 bases between. Germline V gives CDR1 MNHEY, CDR2 SVGEGT. CDR3 sequence: CASSYNVRGSDTGELFF. In DNA form, the CDR3 reads TGTGCCAGCAGTTACAATGTGAGGGGTAGCGACACCGGGGAGCTGTTTTTT.

This clonotype was counted between two and nine times. V is TRBV19 and J is TRBJ2-2; perhaps TRBD1 as D (6 bases). The CDR3 runs 15 residues. Trimming left V 8 bases short and J 3 bases short, with 16 bases between. Germline values: CDR1 LNHDA, CDR2 SQIVND (reference sequence). The CDR3 region is CASGRNYRDTGELFF. The CDR3 DNA reads as TGTGCCAGTGGAAGGAATTACAGGGACACCGGGGAGCTGTTTTTT.

This clonotype was detected many times. This chain joins TRBV29-1 and TRBJ2-3; 9 nucleotides agree with TRBD1. The CDR3 is made up of 13 amino acids. Losses at the gene ends were 7 bases for V and 4 bases for J; bases not matched to a gene: 6. The V gene's germline CDR1 is SQVTM and CDR2 ANQGSEA. CDR3 sequence: CSGRDREPDTQYF. CDR3 coding DNA: TGCAGCGGGCGGGACAGGGAACCAGATACGCAGTATTTT.

This clonotype was observed a few times. The chain employs TRBV7-3 and TRBJ2-1, with D possibly TRBD1 on 6 matching bases. This CDR3 spans 15 amino acids. CDR1 and CDR2 (germline): SGHTA, FQGTGA. V was cut by 5 bases and J by 0 bases, with 11 bases left in between. CDR3 sequence: CASSPRGSSYNEQFF. The CDR3 DNA sequence: TGTGCCAGCAGCCCAAGGGGGTCCTCCTACAATGAGCAGTTCTTC.

This clonotype was seen more than once but under ten times. This sequence joins TRBV7-8 and TRBJ1-4; D ambiguous. Deletions cut 5 bases from V and 8 bases from J, with 18 bases between. The CDR3 has 15 amino acids. CDR1 is SGHVS and CDR2 is FQNEAQ in the germline V gene. The chain's CDR3 is CASSPRVAKAEKLFF. The CDR3 DNA reads as TGTGCCAGCAGCCCTAGGGTCGCGAAGGCCGAAAAACTGTTTTTT. The whole variable domain, filled in from reference TRBV7-8 and TRBJ1-4, reads GAGVSQSPRYKVAKRGQDVALRCDPISGHVSLFWYQQALGQGPEFLTYFQNEAQLDKSGLPSDRFFAERPEGSVSTLKIQRTQQEDSAVYLCASSPRVAKAEKLFFGSGTQLSVL.

This clonotype has a handful of counts. The chain couples TRBV30 to TRBJ2-7, with D uncertain. V dropped 3 bases and J dropped 0 bases, with 9 bases sitting between them. This CDR3 contains 13 residues. CDR1 is GTSNPN, CDR2 SVGIG, per germline (reference sequence). In nucleotides, the CDR3 is TGTGCCTGGAGAGGTAGGGCCTCCTACGAGCAGTACTTC. It specifies CAWRGRASYEQYF.

This clonotype was observed many times. The chain has TRBV3-1 and TRBJ2-5, with TRBD2 matching over 15 bases. Germline CDR1 LGHDT, CDR2 YNNKEL (reference sequence). With 4 bases clipped from V and 2 bases from J, the junction kept 2 bases outside the gene matches. The CDR3 consists of 16 residues. The CDR3 here is CASSPGLAGGQETQYF. CDR3 coding DNA: TGTGCCAGCAGCCCGGGACTAGCGGGGGGACAAGAGACCCAGTACTTC.

This clonotype was counted between two and nine times. The rearrangement links TRBV7-2 to TRBJ2-1; D possibly corresponds to TRBD1 (6 bases). The V end lost 5 bases, the J end lost 6 bases, and 11 bases lay between the germline ends. Germline V gene sequence: CDR1 SGHTA, CDR2 FQGNSA. The CDR3 runs 13 residues. The CDR3 region has the DNA TGTGCCAGCAGCGCAAAAGGGGGCAATGAGCAGTTCTTC. It codes for CASSAKGGNEQFF.

This clonotype was detected only a few times. This chain links TRBV12-3 or TRBV12-4 with TRBJ2-3; 7 bases are shared with TRBD2. The length of the CDR3 is 16 residues. Losses at the gene ends were 5 bases for V and 2 bases for J; bases not matched to a gene: 10. CDR3 sequence reads: CASSLFSAGDTDTQYF. The CDR3 DNA reads as TGTGCCAGCAGTCTTTTTTCGGCGGGGGACACAGATACGCAGTATTTT.

This clonotype came up a few times. CDR3 sequence reads: CASSPGLPTDTQYF. CDR3 in DNA: TGTGCCAGTAGTCCGGGACTACCCACAGATACGCAGTATTTT. This chain links TRBV19 with TRBJ2-3; 7 bases fit TRBD2. V trimming: 5 bases; J trimming: 2 bases; junction bases outside the gene matches: 4. The CDR3 sequence is 14 residues long. Germline CDR1 reads LNHDA; CDR2 reads SQIVND (reference sequence).

The gene calls are TRBV27 and TRBJ2-7; the D gene could be TRBD1 or TRBD2 (6 bases each). The V gene's germline CDR1 is MNHEY and CDR2 SMNVEV (reference sequence). This CDR3 has 15 amino acids. Trimming removed 2 bases from V and 5 bases from J, with 16 bases in between. CDR3: CASSLDGGAGNEQYV. The CDR3 DNA sequence: TGTGCCAGCAGTTTAGACGGGGGCGCCGGAAACGAGCAGTACGTC.

This clonotype was detected ten times or more. This rearrangement joins TRBV15 to TRBJ2-5; tentatively, D is TRBD2 (5 bases). Trimming took off 0 bases at V and 5 bases at J, with 10 bases between the two ends. This CDR3 spans 14 amino acids. Per the germline V gene, CDR1 is LNHNV and CDR2 is YYDKDF (reference sequence). Written as DNA, the CDR3 is TGTGCCACCAGCAGAGATCTGGGAGTGGAGACCCAGTACTTC. Amino acid sequence: CATSRDLGVETQYF.